The present TCR beta chain was sequenced within a study of metastatic and nonmetastatic thyroid tumors. MiXCR reprocessed the PCR reads for TCRdb. The repertoire holds about 6,800 clones, with roughly 3.5% as singletons. This clone is medium-sized in the sample. All patients were untreated before thyroid surgery. This CDR3 is 14 amino acids long. Germline V CDR1 and CDR2: MDHEN, SYDVKM. Trimming took 4 bases from V and 4 from J, leaving 10 bases between them. Material for sequencing was tumor tissue. This chain joins TRBV28 and TRBJ2-2, with D possibly matching TRBD1 (6 bases). This clonotype originated in a female donor with papillary thyroid cancer or a benign thyroid nodule (not recorded which). Some clones in this sample may be carry-over from other donors' samples. CDR3 in DNA: TGTGCCAGCAGTTCCGGGACACTCACCGGGGAGCTGTTTTTT. It is translated as CASSSGTLTGELFF. Complete variable domain (other parts from reference TRBV28 and TRBJ2-2): DVKVTQSSRYLVKRTGEKVFLECVQDMDHENMFWYRQDPGLGLRLIYFSYDVKMKEKGDIPEGYSVSREKKERFSLILESASTNQTSMYLCASSSGTLTGELFFGEGSRLTVL.